The rows below give T cell receptor beta chains drawn from one sample of a study of identical twins. TCRdb itself ran the 5' RACE reads through MiXCR, one entry per CDR3 protein. The table shows about 340,000 distinct CDR3 sequences, with 7% to 9.5% occurring only once. Sequenced: naive T cells sorted from blood. The receptor source for this set is a woman aged 50 to 60 in good health. CDR3s leave out the opening cysteine and the closing phenylalanine or tryptophan. Each record gives: V gene, J gene, CDR3 protein.

>TRBV12-3/TRBV12-4|TRBJ2-3
ASSPSSGADTQY
>TRBV29-1|TRBJ2-2
SVDTANTGELF
>TRBV20-1|TRBJ2-3
SASVGREGDTQY
>TRBV6-1|TRBJ2-5
ASSGLGRQETQY
>TRBV5-1|TRBJ2-1
ASSAVGLNPF
>TRBV5-1|TRBJ2-1
ASSLVDWRYNEQF
>TRBV12-3/TRBV12-4|TRBJ2-4
ASRVVGAKNIQY
>TRBV7-9|TRBJ1-1
ASSLLEGSHTEAF
>TRBV12-3/TRBV12-4|TRBJ2-2
ASSFFLGGSDTGELF
>TRBV5-1|TRBJ2-2
ASSLGTPGELF
>TRBV12-3/TRBV12-4|TRBJ2-3
ASSFPESDTQY
>TRBV20-1|TRBJ2-2
SASRINKLAANTGELF
>TRBV9|TRBJ2-2
ASSAVAGGAGELF
>TRBV4-1|TRBJ1-6
ASSQLRDRGAKSPLH
>TRBV12-3/TRBV12-4|TRBJ2-2
ASSPTGASNTGELF
>TRBV12-3/TRBV12-4|TRBJ1-3
ASRKTESLNTIY
>TRBV2|TRBJ2-1
ARTEGLGSPSNNEQF
>TRBV6-5|TRBJ1-5
ASSRTGFSNQPQH
>TRBV14|TRBJ2-1
ASSHLLAGGRSYNEQF
>TRBV5-1|TRBJ2-7
ASSLAHTGAYEQY
>TRBV7-9|TRBJ2-7
ASSRLAGANEQY
>TRBV24-1|TRBJ2-4
ATSSQVAGKTNIQY
>TRBV5-1|TRBJ2-2
ASSSRAGDYTGELF
>TRBV18|TRBJ2-5
ASSPNSQETQY
>TRBV11-3|TRBJ2-5
ASSFQSETQY
>TRBV12-3/TRBV12-4|TRBJ2-3
ASRDNSGSNTDTQY
>TRBV28|TRBJ1-4
ASRNRGHVEKLF
>TRBV5-1|TRBJ2-1
ASSRDYSYNEQF
>TRBV27|TRBJ2-2
ASSLKKGVTGELF
>TRBV10-3|TRBJ1-3
ASAASGNTIY
>TRBV29-1|TRBJ2-3
SVRSVAQY
>TRBV11-3|TRBJ2-4
ASSLGRAQNIQY
>TRBV6-1|TRBJ1-3
ASSEAQDLSGNTIY
>TRBV29-1|TRBJ2-7
SVVRGDEQY
>TRBV12-3/TRBV12-4|TRBJ1-5
ATTGESNQPQH
>TRBV6-5|TRBJ2-5
ASSPRRGTQY
>TRBV5-1|TRBJ2-3
ASRQADTQY
>TRBV29-1|TRBJ2-7
SVEGAPDSQYYEQY
>TRBV13|TRBJ1-1
ASSPRTGPDTEAF
>TRBV12-3/TRBV12-4|TRBJ2-7
ASSLALGGIDIRGSPYEQY
>TRBV11-2|TRBJ1-5
ASSSSGSQPQH
>TRBV24-1|TRBJ2-3
ATSDFGTEIQDTQY
>TRBV20-1|TRBJ2-1
SALRTGGSNEQF
>TRBV7-9|TRBJ2-4
ASDRTSGEKV
>TRBV29-1|TRBJ1-2
SVRGGTSERGGYT
>TRBV10-2|TRBJ2-7
ASSEGGTNYEQY
>TRBV10-3|TRBJ2-7
AISERGSYEQY
>TRBV7-3|TRBJ1-5
ASSQTGGNQPQH
>TRBV27|TRBJ2-1
ASAWGSSYNEQF
>TRBV5-6|TRBJ2-1
ASSLKRRLAGADEQF
>TRBV6-6|TRBJ2-1
ASSYSTMTSAAEQF
>TRBV5-5|TRBJ2-4
ASSPERAKNIQY
>TRBV10-3|TRBJ1-5
AISESLGNQPQH
>TRBV5-5|TRBJ2-7
ASSLLAGVSSNEQY
>TRBV20-1|TRBJ1-2
SARDITEPNYGYT
>TRBV29-1|TRBJ1-1
SAFVGARNTEAF
>TRBV11-2|TRBJ1-1
ASSLSRGRGEAF
>TRBV18|TRBJ1-1
ASSPPGTVLNTEAF
>TRBV5-1|TRBJ2-5
ASSRTSGSTETQY